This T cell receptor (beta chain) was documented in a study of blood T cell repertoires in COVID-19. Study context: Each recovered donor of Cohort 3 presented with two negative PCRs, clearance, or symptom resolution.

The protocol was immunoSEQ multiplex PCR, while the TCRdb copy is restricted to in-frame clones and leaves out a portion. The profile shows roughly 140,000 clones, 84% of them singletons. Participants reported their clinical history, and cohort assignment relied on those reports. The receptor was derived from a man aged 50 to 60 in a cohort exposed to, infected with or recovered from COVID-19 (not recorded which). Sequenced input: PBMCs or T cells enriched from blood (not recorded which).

This chain's CDR3 is CASSKKREGNNEQFF. CDR3 DNA sequence: TGTGCCAGCAGTAAAAAGCGGGAGGGGAACAATGAGCAGTTCTTC. The J gene is TRBJ2-1, the V gene TRBV2, with TRBD2 identical over 10 bases. The V gene end was trimmed by 5 bases and the J gene end by 5 bases; junction bases not matched to a gene: 6. Germline V gives CDR1 SNHLY, CDR2 FYNNEI. This CDR3 has 15 amino acids. Full variable domain (rest looked up from reference TRBV2 and TRBJ2-1): EPEVTQTPSHQVTQMGQEVILRCVPISNHLYFYWYRQILGQKVEFLVSFYNNEISEKSEIFDDQFSVERPDGSNFTLKIRSTKLEDSAMYFCASSKKREGNNEQFFGPGTRLTVL.